Shown below are 32 T cell receptor beta chains from a single sample sequenced in a study of Graves' ophthalmopathy and Graves' hyperthyroidism (dated by TCRdb to the late 2010s). The instrument given in TCRdb is Illumina HiSeq 2000. TCR beta CDR3 regions were amplified from RNA transcripts for repertoire sequencing. The first round of RT-PCR was done with HTBI primers and the Qiagen OneStep RT-PCR kit, and was followed by a second round of multiplex PCR, then size selection and purification. Using fastp trimming at Q25 and MiXCR clonotype assembly, TCRdb reanalyzed the public sequencing data and kept in-frame beta chains. Entries that share a CDR3 protein sequence are merged under the most common genes and DNA. This sample comprises about 660,000 distinct CDR3 sequences, roughly 39% of them detected only once. The ten largest make up roughly 3% of the sample. The specimen sequenced was peripheral blood. Receptors were obtained from an adult man with Graves' ophthalmopathy.

Points on this clonotype: This may be a read error: a much more frequent sequence differs by one nucleotide. This chain links TRBV11-2 with TRBJ2-7; 9 nucleotides match TRBD1. This CDR3 comprises 13 residues. CDR1 and CDR2 from the germline V gene are SGHAT and FQNNGV. CDR3 DNA sequence: TGTGCCAGCGAAACCGGGACAGGGTACGAGCGGTACTTC. This encodes CASETGTGYERYF.

In its sample, this clonotype was seen many times. This rearrangement joins TRBV29-1 to TRBJ2-5; TRBD1 is a possible D gene (6 bases). The CDR3 has 12 residues. V lost 4 bases and J 3 bases, leaving 9 bases between the germline ends. From germline, CDR1 is SQVTM and CDR2 ANQGSEA. The CDR3 sequence: CSVGHREETQYF. In nucleotides, the CDR3 is TGCAGCGTTGGGCACAGGGAAGAGACCCAGTACTTC.

This clonotype came up many times. The chain links TRBV6-6 to TRBJ1-6; possible D gene TRBD1, 5 bases. CDR1 and CDR2 from the germline V gene are MNHNY and SVGAGI (reference sequence). The CDR3 is 13 amino acids. The germline V and J ends were trimmed by 6 bases and 6 bases, with 9 bases remaining between them. CDR3 DNA sequence: TGTGCCAGCAGCGCAGGGTCTAATTCACCCCTCCACTTT. Translation: CASSAGSNSPLHF.

This clonotype was recorded many times. V usage is TRBV29-1 and J usage is TRBJ2-5; 7 bases are shared with TRBD2. This CDR3 region has 13 residues. The V segment lost 6 bases and the J segment 4 bases; nucleotides outside the gene matches: 8. The V gene's germline CDR1 is SQVTM and CDR2 ANQGSEA. CDR3 protein: CSVEVGGGETQYF. CDR3 DNA: TGCAGCGTCGAGGTTGGGGGGGGAGAGACCCAGTACTTC.

The sample holds a few counts of this clonotype. The rearrangement uses TRBV4-3 and TRBJ1-2; D is unclear. The V gene's germline CDR1 is LGHNA and CDR2 YSLEER. The CDR3 is made up of 14 amino acids. V lost 1 base, J lost 3 bases, and 9 bases lay in between. DNA for the CDR3: TGCGCCAGCAGCCAAGTGAGCACGCACTATGGCTACACCTTC. Amino acid sequence: CASSQVSTHYGYTF.

The table lists this clonotype with many counts. The rearrangement uses TRBV9 and TRBJ1-6, with 7 bases matching TRBD1. The CDR3 has 15 amino acids. Unmatched junction bases numbered 7, after V lost 4 bases and J lost 6 bases. Germline V gene sequence: CDR1 SGDLS, CDR2 YYNGEE. Here the CDR3 reads CASSTWDSTNSPLHF. Written as DNA, the CDR3 is TGTGCCAGCAGCACCTGGGACAGTACTAATTCACCCCTCCACTTT.

The rearrangement joins TRBV7-2 to TRBJ1-5, with a tentative D call TRBD1 (6 bases). V lost 5 bases, J lost 3 bases, and 17 bases lay in between. Germline V gene lookup returns CDR1 SGHTA and CDR2 FQGNSA. The CDR3 spans 16 residues. The CDR3 region has the DNA TGTGCCAGCAGCCGTGTCGGGACAAAATACAATCAGCCCCAGCATTTT. Its translation is CASSRVGTKYNQPQHF.

This chain joins TRBV29-1 and TRBJ2-1; perhaps D is TRBD1 or TRBD2 (5 bases each). This CDR3 has 12 amino acids. V was trimmed by 7 bases and J by 4 bases, leaving 11 bases between them. Germline CDR1 is SQVTM and CDR2 is ANQGSEA. CDR3 amino acids: CSAGTEYNEQFF. DNA for the CDR3: TGCAGCGCCGGGACGGAATACAATGAGCAGTTCTTC.

The V call is TRBV7-3, the J call TRBJ2-7; TRBD2 matches at 10 bases. The CDR3 runs to 14 residues. Germline values: CDR1 SGHTA, CDR2 FQGTGA. Trimming removed 5 bases from V and 6 bases from J; junction bases left unmatched: 7. CDR3 nucleotides: TGTGCCAGCAGCCTAGCGGGGGTTTATCGCGAGCAGTACTTC. It translates to CASSLAGVYREQYF.

Notes on this clonotype: At one end the junction does not follow the germline gene, possibly because of a read error. The CDR3 region has the DNA TGTGCCAGCAGCGCCCAGACAGGGGCTGAAGCCTTCTTT. This sequence encodes CASSAQTGAEAFF. The chain has TRBV7-9 and TRBJ1-1; TRBD1 agrees at 8 bases. The CDR3 runs 13 residues. The germline V gene encodes CDR1 SEHNR and CDR2 FQNEAQ (reference sequence).

J is TRBJ1-5 and V is TRBV10-2, with 7 positions matching TRBD1. V was clipped by 0 bases and J by 7 bases; unmatched bases: 9. CDR1 and CDR2 (germline): WSHSY, SAAADI. The CDR3 loop spans 16 amino acids. The CDR3 region has the DNA TGCGCCAGCAGTGAGTCCGGGACAGAGAAGGGACAGCCCCAGCATTTT. Translated: CASSESGTEKGQPQHF.

V is TRBV7-9 and J is TRBJ1-1, with D hard to call. The germline V gene encodes CDR1 SEHNR and CDR2 FQNEAQ (reference sequence). Between the trimmed V and J ends, which lost 8 bases and 0 bases, there was a span of 10 bases. The CDR3 is 13 amino acids. Written as DNA, the CDR3 is TGTGCCAGCTTGGGTGCGATGAACACTGAAGCTTTCTTT. Amino acids: CASLGAMNTEAFF.

Ten or more counts support this clonotype. The rearrangement links TRBV10-3 to TRBJ1-2, with D possibly TRBD1 on 5 matching bases. The CDR3 is made up of 15 amino acids. From germline, CDR1 is ENHRY and CDR2 SYGVKD. The V end was cut by 3 bases, the J end by 2 bases, with 13 bases between. The CDR3 sequence is CAISETGRDNYGYTF. CDR3 nucleotide sequence: TGTGCCATCAGTGAAACGGGGCGGGACAACTATGGCTACACCTTC.

This clonotype occurred many times. The chain couples TRBV7-9 to TRBJ1-2; D possibly corresponds to TRBD1 (5 bases). Trimming took 1 base from V and 5 from J, leaving 17 bases between them. This CDR3 region has 16 residues. CDR1 and CDR2 from the germline V gene are SEHNR and FQNEAQ (reference sequence). CDR3 loop: CASSLVPGPGPYGYTF. The CDR3 nucleotides are TGTGCCAGCAGCTTAGTCCCGGGACCTGGTCCATATGGCTACACCTTC.

This clonotype appeared a few times. The DNA for the CDR3 is TGTGCCACCAGTTCTACTTCAGGGACAGATACGCAGTATTTT. Translation gives CATSSTSGTDTQYF. This chain connects TRBV24-1 to TRBJ2-3, with D possibly being TRBD1 (5 bases). The V end was cut by 6 bases, the J end by 3 bases, with 12 bases between. Germline V lookup: CDR1 KGHDR, CDR2 SFDVKD. The CDR3 sequence is 14 residues long.

The sample holds one count of this clonotype. The chain couples TRBV7-9 to TRBJ2-5; D call uncertain. CDR3 size: 14 residues. Trimming pared 5 bases from V and 2 bases from J, leaving 12 bases between. Germline assignment: CDR1 SEHNR and CDR2 FQNEAQ (reference sequence). CDR3 in amino acids: CASSATGGQETQYF. The CDR3 bases are TGTGCCAGCAGCGCTACCGGCGGTCAAGAGACCCAGTACTTC. Combining the CDR3 with reference TRBV7-9 and TRBJ2-5 gives the whole variable domain DTGVSQNPRHKITKRGQNVTFRCDPISEHNRLYWYRQTLGQGPEFLTYFQNEAQLEKSRLLSDRFSAERPKGSFSTLEIQRTEQGDSAMYLCASSATGGQETQYFGPGTRLLVL.

This clonotype was counted ten times or more. The chain joins TRBV24-1 to TRBJ1-1; 7 positions match TRBD1. CDR3 length equals 16 residues. Germline CDR1 is KGHDR and CDR2 is SFDVKD. V gave up 4 bases and J gave up 7 bases; unmatched junction bases: 14. The CDR3 nucleotides read TGTGCCACCAGTGACGGTCCCGGGACAGCTGAATTTGAAGCTTTCTTT. Translation: CATSDGPGTAEFEAFF.

This clonotype has at least ten counts. This chain joins TRBV20-1 and TRBJ1-1; D not resolved. This CDR3 has 13 residues. Trimming pared 1 base from V and 1 base from J, leaving 7 bases between. CDR1 and CDR2 from the germline V gene are DFQATT and SNEGSKA (reference sequence). Here the CDR3 DNA reads TGCAGTGCTAGAGTTCAGGCGAACACTGAAGCTTTCTTT. Translated: CSARVQANTEAFF.

This clonotype has a single count. The gene calls are TRBV29-1 and TRBJ2-2; D perhaps matches TRBD1 (6 bases). CDR3 size: 11 residues. The germline V gene has CDR1 SQVTM and CDR2 ANQGSEA. The V gene lost 3 bases and the J gene lost 8 bases, with 7 bases spanning the gap. The CDR3 DNA reads TGCAGCGTTGACGGGACAGGGGAGCTGTTTTTT. It codes for CSVDGTGELFF.

The chain carries TRBV7-9 and TRBJ1-2; 9 bases agree with TRBD1. Germline assignment: CDR1 SEHNR and CDR2 FQNEAQ (reference sequence). The junction had 6 bases not matched to a gene; V was cut back by 5 bases and J by 8 bases. This CDR3 comprises 13 residues. This chain's CDR3 is CASSRRTGDGYTF. The CDR3 coding sequence is TGTGCCAGCAGCCGAAGGACAGGGGACGGCTACACCTTC.

The rearrangement uses TRBV7-9 and TRBJ1-2; possible D gene TRBD1, 6 bases. Germline V lookup: CDR1 SEHNR, CDR2 FQNEAQ (reference sequence). CDR3 size: 12 residues. V lost 8 bases and J 4 bases, leaving 11 bases between the germline ends. The CDR3 region is CASPEGGYGYTF. The CDR3 bases are TGTGCCAGCCCCGAGGGGGGCTATGGCTACACCTTC. Filled out from reference TRBV7-9 and TRBJ1-2, the complete variable domain reads DTGVSQNPRHKITKRGQNVTFRCDPISEHNRLYWYRQTLGQGPEFLTYFQNEAQLEKSRLLSDRFSAERPKGSFSTLEIQRTEQGDSAMYLCASPEGGYGYTFGSGTRLTVV.

This chain connects TRBV19 to TRBJ1-1; the match to TRBD1 covers 8 bases. The germline V gene encodes CDR1 LNHDA and CDR2 SQIVND (reference sequence). The CDR3 extends over 15 amino acids. The V and J ends lost 7 bases and 5 bases, in that order; junction bases with no gene match: 12. The CDR3 loop reads CASIQMQGARTEAFF. CDR3 nucleotide sequence: TGTGCCAGTATCCAGATGCAGGGGGCGCGGACTGAAGCTTTCTTT.

The V call is TRBV5-1, the J call TRBJ2-7, with D possibly being TRBD2 (6 bases). With 5 bases removed from V and 0 bases from J, the gap between germline ends came to 21 bases. Germline CDR1 is SGHRS and CDR2 is YFSETQ. The CDR3 spans 17 residues. As DNA, the CDR3 is TGCGCCAGCAGTCCTAGCCCCTCGGCGGGAAGCTCCTACGAGCAGTACGTC. Translated: CASSPSPSAGSSYEQYV.

This clonotype was recorded many times. The chain joins TRBV7-9 to TRBJ1-2; 12 bases are shared with TRBD1. The length of the CDR3 is 16 residues. Germline CDR1 is SEHNR and CDR2 is FQNEAQ (reference sequence). Germline trimming cut 5 bases from V and 8 bases from J; bases unmatched to any gene: 12. The CDR3 DNA reads as TGTGCCAGCAGCAAAGGGACAGGGGGCGCTTCTGGAGGCTACACCTTC. Encoded protein: CASSKGTGGASGGYTF.

This clonotype was counted between two and nine times. The chain recombines TRBV7-3 with TRBJ2-3, with D tentatively TRBD1 or TRBD2 (5 bases each). The CDR3 has 14 residues. Trimming took 6 bases from V and 5 from J, leaving 15 bases between them. The germline V gene has CDR1 SGHTA and CDR2 FQGTGA. CDR3 loop: CASSGSGPRDTQYF. CDR3 coding DNA: TGTGCCAGCAGTGGGTCGGGACCGAGAGATACGCAGTATTTT. The full variable domain, rest sourced from reference TRBV7-3 and TRBJ2-3, is GAGVSQTPSNKVTEKGKYVELRCDPISGHTALYWYRQSLGQGPEFLIYFQGTGAADDSGLPNDRFFAVRPEGSVSTLKIQRTERGDSAVYLCASSGSGPRDTQYFGPGTRLTVL.

The gene calls are TRBV7-1 and TRBJ1-1; D may be TRBD1 (6 bases). TRBV7-1 is classed as an ORF, of uncertain function. This CDR3 has 14 residues. Trimming left V 1 base short and J 7 bases short, with 13 bases between. CDR3 loop: CASSSGYRDIEAFF. The CDR3 DNA follows: TGTGCCAGCAGCTCAGGTTACAGGGATATTGAAGCTTTCTTT.

As to this clonotype: This sequence may be a read error, since a much larger clone differs from it by one base. This chain links TRBV7-9 with TRBJ1-1; maybe TRBD1 (6 bases). V was shortened by 2 bases and J by 8 bases, with 15 bases between the two germline ends. Germline values: CDR1 SEHNR, CDR2 FQNEAQ (reference sequence). The CDR3 runs to 14 residues. CDR3 protein: CASSLRGTGAEAFF. The CDR3 DNA sequence: TGTGCCAGCAGCTTACGGGGGACGGGGGCCGAAGCTTTCTTT.

This chain joins TRBV29-1 and TRBJ2-7, with 8 bases lining up with TRBD1. The CDR3 loop spans 12 amino acids. Germline V gene lookup returns CDR1 SQVTM and CDR2 ANQGSEA. With V trimmed by 8 bases and J by 7 bases, 10 bases remained unmatched. CDR3 residues: CSFTTGGSEQYF. The DNA for the CDR3 is TGCAGCTTCACAACAGGGGGGAGTGAGCAGTACTTC.

This clonotype came up a few times. This chain links TRBV20-1 with TRBJ2-2; 9 bases are a match to TRBD2. The CDR3 loop spans 13 amino acids. Germline trimming cut 1 base from V and 6 bases from J; bases unmatched to any gene: 0. Germline CDR1 DFQATT, CDR2 SNEGSKA (reference sequence). The CDR3 protein is CSARGTSAGELFF. The CDR3 coding sequence is TGCAGTGCTAGAGGGACTAGCGCCGGGGAGCTGTTTTTT.

This chain connects TRBV9 to TRBJ2-2, with a weak D call TRBD2 (7 bases). V shed 0 bases and J shed 1 base, with 13 bases lying between them. Germline V lookup: CDR1 SGDLS, CDR2 YYNGEE. This CDR3 spans 17 amino acids. Here the CDR3 DNA reads TGTGCCAGCAGCGTAGCTCGCGGGGGCGAGAACACCGGGGAGCTGTTTTTT. Translated: CASSVARGGENTGELFF.

The J gene is TRBJ2-5, the V gene TRBV12-3 or TRBV12-4, with 10 bases identical to TRBD2. The length of the CDR3 is 16 residues. With 6 bases clipped from V and 5 bases from J, the junction kept 12 bases outside the gene matches. CDR3 in amino acids: CASSTGSSGSEETQYF. The CDR3 DNA reads TGTGCCAGCAGCACGGGCTCTAGCGGGAGTGAGGAGACCCAGTACTTC.

This clonotype was counted at least ten times. CDR3 DNA: TGTGCCAGCCGTCTGGGGACGCAAGAGACCCAGTACTTC. This translates into CASRLGTQETQYF. This chain connects TRBV7-6 to TRBJ2-5; D could derive from TRBD1 or TRBD2 (5 bases each). V lost 8 bases and J 2 bases, leaving 12 bases between the germline ends. Germline values: CDR1 SGHVS, CDR2 FNYEAQ. This CDR3 has 13 amino acids.